Listed below are T cell receptor beta chains from one sample, sequenced in a study of cytomegalovirus exposure and HLA in healthy donors. The repertoire was sequenced with immunoSEQ multiplex PCR; TCRdb's copy has only in-frame clones and lacks some. The table records around 300,000 clones, 80% to 90% of them present only once. The sequenced sample consisted of PBMCs. These TCRs come from a woman under 30 in good health and CMV-seronegative. Each CDR3 is given with its conserved first and last residue.

cdr3_aa	v_call	j_call
CASSQERGGSWEKLFF	TRBV14	TRBJ1-4
CASSVGLAGGSGTDTQYF	TRBV9	TRBJ2-3
CASRPNPRDSYNEQFF	TRBV27	TRBJ2-1
CASRGGREVTEAFF	TRBV7-9	TRBJ1-1
CASGPGLAGGDTQYF	TRBV12-5	TRBJ2-3
CASSPRTGDNEQFF	TRBV18	TRBJ2-1
CAWKQGPNTDTQYF	TRBV30	TRBJ2-3
CASSAGGWDSEAFF	TRBV6-1	TRBJ1-1
CASSATVAYEQYF	TRBV6-1	TRBJ2-7
CASSSEMTGPGTEAFF	TRBV7-9	TRBJ1-1
CASSPPRTDSYEQYF	TRBV18	TRBJ2-7
CASMRGDNNQPQHF	TRBV6-6	TRBJ1-5
CASSPRGGGPSYEQYF	TRBV11-2	TRBJ2-7
CASSPTGGQGSYEQYF	TRBV9	TRBJ2-7
CASSLEIDVASTDTQYF	TRBV7-9	TRBJ2-3
CASSLLRTGTYEQYF	TRBV7-2	TRBJ2-7
CASSYERQGNYGYTF	TRBV6-5	TRBJ1-2
CASSLPGQGSPLHF	TRBV6-6	TRBJ1-6
CASSADGYSNQPQHF	TRBV6-4	TRBJ1-5
CASSWRINYEQYF	TRBV27	TRBJ2-7
CASSVEQGIGYGYTF	TRBV2	TRBJ1-2
CASRWQGGDTQYF	TRBV6-6	TRBJ2-3
CASSLDRNSGANVLTF	TRBV28	TRBJ2-6
CASSDGQWVGPQHF	TRBV25-1	TRBJ1-5
CASSEGLDSYEQYF	TRBV5-6	TRBJ2-7
CASSGLAANEQFF	TRBV5-4	TRBJ2-1
CAWSGTRTSDSNQPQHF	TRBV30	TRBJ1-5
CASGETSGRETQYF	TRBV5-1	TRBJ2-5
CASSSTPGLAGYNEQFF	TRBV5-1	TRBJ2-1
CASSRETTGTGTEAFF	TRBV18	TRBJ1-1
CASSPGTGGTANYGYTF	TRBV7-9	TRBJ1-2
CASSLEGGTIRTQYF	TRBV5-1	TRBJ2-5
CASSPQGLPRVAQYF	TRBV7-9	TRBJ2-5
CSVLRQSFTDTQYF	TRBV29-1	TRBJ2-3
CASSEYGTDGSYETQYF	TRBV25-1	TRBJ2-5
CASSFLGQGPDEQYF	TRBV5-6	TRBJ2-7
CASSPDRFLKTQYF	TRBV5-4	TRBJ2-5
CASSFTSGVAEAFF	TRBV19	TRBJ1-1
CAWARTSGSTDTQYF	TRBV30	TRBJ2-3
CSVEDRQGVTDTQYF	TRBV29-1	TRBJ2-3
CAISDRRTGSEGYTF	TRBV10-3	TRBJ1-2
CATSKGVKQPQHF	TRBV15	TRBJ1-5
CASSLAPSGRAQETQYF	TRBV5-1	TRBJ2-5
CASSLRQGADAGNTIYF	TRBV7-2	TRBJ1-3
CASSADAGDTGELFF	TRBV6-4	TRBJ2-2
CASSPWTGDGYTF	TRBV7-9	TRBJ1-2
CAISESGGQGARGANVLTF	TRBV10-3	TRBJ2-6
CASSVQGAGGNTIYF	TRBV7-8	TRBJ1-3
CASSLGYTYEQYF	TRBV5-1	TRBJ2-7
CASSLRGTGYGYTF	TRBV14	TRBJ1-2
CASRTFVLAEHNEQFF	TRBV27	TRBJ2-1
CSVALGTVETQYF	TRBV29-1	TRBJ2-5
CASSYGGRVTEAFF	TRBV6-6	TRBJ1-1